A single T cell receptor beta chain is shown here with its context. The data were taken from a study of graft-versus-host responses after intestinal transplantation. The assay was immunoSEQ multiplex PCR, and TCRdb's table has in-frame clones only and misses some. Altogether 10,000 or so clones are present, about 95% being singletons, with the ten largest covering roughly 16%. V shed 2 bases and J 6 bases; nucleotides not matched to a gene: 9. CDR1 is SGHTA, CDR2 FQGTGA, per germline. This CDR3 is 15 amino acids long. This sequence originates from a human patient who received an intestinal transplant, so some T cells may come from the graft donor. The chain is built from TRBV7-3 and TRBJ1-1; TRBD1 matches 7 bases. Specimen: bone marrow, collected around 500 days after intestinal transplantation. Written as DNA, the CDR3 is TGTGCCAGCAGCTTACGGCCAGGGGGAGAGGCTGAAGCTTTCTTT. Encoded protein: CASSLRPGGEAEAFF.